These T cell receptor beta chains were read from a single sample in a study of graft-versus-host responses after intestinal transplantation. Sequencing used immunoSEQ multiplex PCR; TCRdb keeps in-frame clones, though not all of them. The sample holds about 160 clones; approximately 96% are singletons and the top ten take around 12%. Sequences were derived from ileum tissue, sampled 13 days after transplant. All receptors derive from a human patient who received an intestinal transplant, so some T cells may come from the graft donor. The conserved cysteine and the conserved F or W are not part of the CDR3 here.

CDR3aa,v_gene,j_gene
AWIRPGQSYEQY,TRBV30,TRBJ2-7
ASSTRSGGRDEQY,TRBV19,TRBJ2-7
AWSVVGSTDTQY,TRBV30,TRBJ2-3
ASSYGIGQPLSGYT,TRBV7-9,TRBJ1-2
ASSTGVYGYT,TRBV7-2,TRBJ1-2
ASGLDSGRDRGEKLF,TRBV12-5,TRBJ1-4
ASSQPTGENTEAF,TRBV4-1,TRBJ1-1
ASSYSRYYGYT,TRBV6-5,TRBJ1-2
ASSPSRPFDEKLF,TRBV18,TRBJ1-4
ASSLRRDSRAMNTEAF,TRBV7-2,TRBJ1-1
ATQTRNSYEQY,TRBV5-6,TRBJ2-7
ASSVTGSTDTQY,TRBV5-1,TRBJ2-3
ASSSSGTGSSGNTIY,TRBV19,TRBJ1-3
ASSPWDRNTKQY,TRBV9,TRBJ2-7
ASSQDWDAGGTQY,TRBV4-3,TRBJ2-5
ASSPIYSSYNEQF,TRBV4-3,TRBJ2-1
ATQTGGNTEAF,TRBV10-2,TRBJ1-1
ASSQDRAGPVGNTIY,TRBV4-3,TRBJ1-3
ASSPDGLSNQPQH,TRBV5-1,TRBJ1-5
ASTPTVSLANEQF,TRBV19,TRBJ2-1
ASSKALQGKTDTQY,TRBV21-1,TRBJ2-3
ASSLTGDEGDTQY,TRBV6-5,TRBJ2-3
ASSSWGQARGTEAF,TRBV6-5,TRBJ1-1
AWSVPHTGAYEQY,TRBV30,TRBJ2-7
ASSSSSGGLDEQY,TRBV27,TRBJ2-7
ASSHDSYGYT,TRBV27,TRBJ1-2
ASRYFDRASTNEKLF,TRBV5-4,TRBJ1-4
ASSTSTAREAGETQY,TRBV21-1,TRBJ2-5
ASSIRQGPANEKLF,TRBV5-6,TRBJ1-4
SVDPRGSYNEQF,TRBV29-1,TRBJ2-1
ASSFLAANNEQF,TRBV5-1,TRBJ2-1
SVAGNQETQY,TRBV29-1,TRBJ2-5
ASSGQGSGANVLT,TRBV25-1,TRBJ2-6
ASSFPGQGSLGNQPQH,TRBV28,TRBJ1-5
ASTMGGGINQPQH,TRBV19,TRBJ1-5
ASSQGPHLDEQF,TRBV6-1,TRBJ2-1
ASSPPEGGNTEAF,TRBV18,TRBJ1-1
ASSQEYDRAWETQY,TRBV4-3,TRBJ2-5
ASSSMNTEAF,TRBV9,TRBJ1-1
ASSLGERGGVETQY,TRBV5-6,TRBJ2-5
ASSLTVNEQF,TRBV7-9,TRBJ2-1
ASSQDPLVGTQY,TRBV4-2,TRBJ2-5
ASSLGWGGGNTIY,TRBV7-2,TRBJ1-3
SLGPSYNEQF,TRBV29-1,TRBJ2-1
ASSLWTGGSETQY,TRBV11-3,TRBJ2-5
ASSLLTDRYEQY,TRBV5-1,TRBJ2-7
ASTAGDSNQPQH,TRBV2,TRBJ1-5
ASSLRGGAGLSSYEQY,TRBV27,TRBJ2-7
ASSASGTERDTQY,TRBV9,TRBJ2-3
ASSYIDTEAF,TRBV6-6,TRBJ1-1